The rows below give T cell receptor beta chains drawn from one sample of a study of blood T cell repertoires in COVID-19. Generated by immunoSEQ multiplex PCR, the TCRdb table keeps only in-frame clones and is missing some. The sample lists about 380,000 clones; 81% were seen once. The source material was peripheral blood. The receptors come from a human donor with acute or convalescent COVID-19. The donor label of this sample is uncertain. The CDR3 runs from the conserved cysteine through the conserved F or W. A D gene is named only where the DNA matches it firmly. Clone size is not always given. Where it is, it says once, few, many or a class for expanded clones.

d_gene | abundance | j_gene | v_gene | len | CDR3aa | CDR3nt
NA | NA | TRBJ2-4 | TRBV7-9 | 12 | CASSPGESIQYF | TGTGCCAGCAGTCCAGGTGAAAGCATTCAGTACTTC
NA | NA | TRBJ2-1 | TRBV11-2 | 14 | CASSYRGGYNEQFF | TGTGCCAGCAGTTACAGGGGGGGCTACAATGAGCAGTTCTTC
TRBD1 | few | TRBJ1-2 | TRBV2 | 14 | CASSEARDRGYYTF | TGTGCCAGCAGTGAAGCCCGGGACAGGGGATACTACACCTTC
NA | NA | TRBJ2-2 | TRBV10-2 | 13 | CASLGPRTGELFF | TGCGCCAGCCTCGGCCCGAGGACCGGGGAGCTGTTTTTT
NA | NA | TRBJ1-1 | TRBV5-1 | 13 | CASRGGAGTEAFF | TGCGCCAGCAGGGGAGGGGCGGGCACTGAAGCTTTCTTT
NA | NA | TRBJ1-6 | TRBV28 | 14 | CASSLLGRNSPLHF | TGTGCCAGCAGTTTATTGGGCAGGAATTCACCCCTCCACTTT
NA | NA | TRBJ2-7 | TRBV18 | 15 | CASSQGTMPLGEQYF | TGTGCCAGCTCACAGGGGACAATGCCCCTCGGGGAGCAGTACTTC
TRBD1 | medium-sized | TRBJ1-2 | TRBV4-2 | 15 | CASSQATGTGYGYTF | TGTGCCAGCAGCCAGGCCACCGGGACAGGGTATGGCTACACCTTC
TRBD1 | NA | TRBJ2-7 | TRBV2 | 14 | CASRGQGIFHEQYF | TGTGCCAGCAGGGGACAGGGGATCTTCCACGAGCAGTACTTC
NA | NA | TRBJ2-1 | TRBV3-1/TRBV3-2 | 14 | CASSQTSSYNEQFF | TGTGCCAGCAGCCAAACAAGCTCCTACAATGAGCAGTTCTTC
NA | NA | TRBJ1-6 | TRBV5-1 | 15 | CASSPGVTYNSPLHF | TGCGCCAGCAGCCCGGGGGTCACCTATAATTCACCCCTCCACTTT
TRBD2 | NA | TRBJ2-2 | TRBV7-9 | 15 | CASSSSGEAWGELFF | TGTGCCAGCAGCTCCAGCGGGGAGGCTTGGGGGGAGCTGTTTTTT
TRBD2 | NA | TRBJ2-5 | TRBV10-1 | 15 | CASSETSGRAGTQYF | TGCGCCAGCAGTGAAACTAGCGGGAGGGCCGGGACCCAGTACTTC